The 15 T cell receptor beta chains given below trace back to one sample, sequenced in a study of blood T cells in healthy people across ages. Primed by a sample-barcoded 5' primer and a J-beta primer mix, a second PCR proceeded for about 7 to 11 cycles. MiXCR, run by TCRdb on the 5' RACE reads, gives a single entry per CDR3 protein. Found here are about 1,800,000 distinct CDR3 sequences, 25% to 30% of them singletons; the top ten hold 7.7%. Sequencing input: blood. These receptors were collected from a woman between 25 and 40 years old in good health.

This clonotype has a count of ten or more. V usage is TRBV12-3 or TRBV12-4 and J usage is TRBJ1-2; D may be TRBD1 (6 bases). This CDR3 contains 15 residues. V was pared by 8 bases and J by 1 base, with 17 bases between. DNA of the CDR3: TGTGCCAGCGGTAATTGGACAGATTTTAACTATGGCTACACCTTC. Its protein product is CASGNWTDFNYGYTF.

The chain joins TRBV4-3 to TRBJ2-1; D possibly corresponds to TRBD2 (6 bases). The germline gives CDR1 LGHNA, CDR2 YSLEER. V gave up 3 bases and J gave up 7 bases, with 22 bases separating them. This CDR3 is built from 17 residues. In DNA, the CDR3 is TGCGCCAGCAGCCAGGCCATCGGGGCTGCCCGGGGGAATGAGCAGTTCTTC. Its protein product is CASSQAIGAARGNEQFF.

The rearrangement joins TRBV5-1 to TRBJ2-3, with 9 positions matching TRBD2. V was pared by 4 bases and J by 0 bases, with 6 bases of the junction left unmatched. CDR1 is SGHRS, CDR2 YFSETQ, per germline. CDR3 length equals 16 residues. The CDR3 protein is CASSVSGGLSTDTQYF. CDR3 coding DNA: TGCGCCAGCAGCGTTAGCGGGGGCCTTAGCACAGATACGCAGTATTTT. Complete variable domain (other parts from reference TRBV5-1 and TRBJ2-3): KAGVTQTPRYLIKTRGQQVTLSCSPISGHRSVSWYQQTPGQGLQFLFEYFSETQRNKGNFPGRFSGRQFSNSRSEMNVSTLELGDSALYLCASSVSGGLSTDTQYFGPGTRLTVL.

This clonotype was seen many times. CDR3 nucleotides: TGTGCCAGCAGTTTAGATAGCGGGAGGGAGGGGGATGAGCAGTTCTTC. Translation gives CASSLDSGREGDEQFF. This chain joins TRBV12-3 or TRBV12-4 and TRBJ2-1, with TRBD2 identical over 11 bases. J gave up 8 bases and V 1 base, and 7 bases lay outside the gene matches. The CDR3 is 16 residues long.

The CDR3 nucleotides are TGTGCCAGCAGCCCTCCGGGAATAAACATTCAGTACTTC. Protein: CASSPPGINIQYF. The chain employs TRBV3-1 and TRBJ2-4; weak D call: TRBD2 (5 bases). This CDR3 spans 13 amino acids. V was cut by 4 bases and J by 6 bases, with 10 bases left in between. The germline V gene has CDR1 LGHDT and CDR2 YNNKEL (reference sequence).

This clonotype was picked up a small number of times. The chain uses TRBV7-3 and TRBJ2-1, with 7 bases lining up with TRBD1. Matching the DNA end better, TRBJ2-7 makes the J call doubtful. Looked up from germline, CDR1 is SGHTA and CDR2 is FQGTGA. This CDR3 is built from 18 residues. The CDR3 sequence: CASSLRDSRLSSYNEQYF. The CDR3 DNA reads as TGTGCCAGCAGCCTACGGGACAGCCGATTGAGCTCCTACAATGAGCAGTACTTC.

The sample holds many counts of this clonotype. The gene calls are TRBV7-6 and TRBJ2-7; TRBD1 aligns across 11 bases. The CDR3 is 16 amino acids. In germline, CDR1 is SGHVS, CDR2 FNYEAQ. With V trimmed by 0 bases and J by 5 bases, 6 bases remained unmatched. CDR3 DNA: TGTGCCAGCAGCTTAGCGTACCGGACAGGGGGCGACGAGCAGTACTTC. Translated: CASSLAYRTGGDEQYF.

The chain combines TRBV12-5 with TRBJ2-1; D is possibly TRBD2 (6 bases). The CDR3 covers 15 residues. CDR1 LGHNT and CDR2 FRNRAP come from the germline V gene. Between the trimmed V and J ends, which lost 6 bases and 8 bases, there was a span of 20 bases. CDR3 residues: CASGQSGGRLDEQFF. The CDR3 nucleotides read TGTGCTAGTGGACAAAGCGGAGGGCGGTTGGATGAGCAGTTCTTC. Variable domain in full (rest from reference TRBV12-5 and TRBJ2-1): DARVTQTPRHKVTEMGQEVTMRCQPILGHNTVFWYRQTMMQGLELLAYFRNRAPLDDSGMPKDRFSAEMPDATLATLKIQPSEPRDSAVYFCASGQSGGRLDEQFFGPGTRLTVL.

This clonotype was seen only a few times. The V call is TRBV6-5, the J call TRBJ2-3, with TRBD1 matching over 9 bases. This CDR3 is built from 15 residues. Germline V CDR1 and CDR2: MNHEY, SVGAGI. With V trimmed by 6 bases and J by 2 bases, 6 bases remained unmatched. The CDR3 here is CASSLRDRATDTQYF. The CDR3 DNA follows: TGTGCCAGCAGCCTCCGGGACAGGGCCACAGATACGCAGTATTTT.

As concerns this clonotype: Sequence at one end of the junction differs from germline and may be a read error. The chain couples TRBV12-3 or TRBV12-4 to TRBJ2-2, with D maybe TRBD1 (5 bases). This CDR3 has 12 amino acids. This chain's CDR3 is CACSLGDGELFF. CDR3 DNA: TGTGCCTGCAGTTTAGGGGACGGGGAGCTGTTTTTT.

V gene TRBV20-1 combines with J gene TRBJ2-5; D ambiguous. V lost 0 bases, J lost 2 bases, and 13 bases lay in between. The CDR3 has 15 residues. Per germline, CDR1 DFQATT and CDR2 SNEGSKA (reference sequence). CDR3 region: CSARDWRRNQETQYF. In DNA form, the CDR3 reads TGCAGTGCTAGAGATTGGCGGCGGAATCAAGAGACCCAGTACTTC.

This clonotype was seen a handful of times. This chain connects TRBV6-6 to TRBJ2-5; 8 bases are shared with TRBD2. The trim removed 10 bases at V and 5 bases at J, leaving 15 bases unmatched. Germline-derived CDR1 and CDR2 are MNHNY and SVGAGI (reference sequence). The CDR3 covers 15 residues. This CDR3 reads CATRGASGWVETQYF. The CDR3 DNA reads TGTGCCACCCGAGGGGCTAGCGGGTGGGTGGAGACCCAGTACTTC.

As concerns this clonotype: A read error may be the cause here, since a much bigger clone is one base away. J is TRBJ2-7 and V is TRBV3-1; D gene uncertain. Germline lookup yields CDR1 LGHDT and CDR2 YNNKEL (reference sequence). This CDR3 region has 12 residues. Here the CDR3 reads CANSQDWYEQYF. For the CDR3, the DNA is TGTGCCAACAGCCAAGATTGGTACGAGCAGTACTTC.

This clonotype was counted only a few times. The gene calls are TRBV6-5 and TRBJ2-5; 10 nucleotides align to TRBD2. With 6 bases clipped from V and 3 bases from J, the junction kept 4 bases outside the gene matches. This CDR3 comprises 14 residues. Germline loops: CDR1 MNHEY, CDR2 SVGAGI. This CDR3 reads CASRGLAPKETQYF. The CDR3 bases are TGTGCCAGCAGGGGACTAGCGCCTAAAGAGACCCAGTACTTC.

This sequence joins TRBV5-1 and TRBJ2-7; 9 nucleotides agree with TRBD2. V shed 6 bases and J 0 bases; nucleotides not matched to a gene: 4. From germline, CDR1 is SGHRS and CDR2 YFSETQ. This CDR3 comprises 14 residues. The CDR3 DNA is TGCGCCAGCACCTATAGCGGGGGCTCCTACGAGCAGTACTTC. This translates into CASTYSGGSYEQYF.